This T cell receptor (beta chain) was sequenced in a study of blood T cell repertoires in COVID-19. Looking at the study overall: Nucleic acid was either cDNA or gDNA, and it came from T cells, B-cell-depleted T cells, or PBMCs.

In the original workflow: Reference gene primers were amplified, and this amplification served to estimate nucleated cell counts. The data were produced by immunoSEQ multiplex PCR, yet TCRdb's version contains in-frame clones alone and is incomplete. The V and J calls and clone size are taken from that table; D and trimming were inferred from the DNA. Of 15,000 to 20,000 clones in the sample, 91% are singletons; the top ten hold roughly 4.2%. This clone was counted once. Germline V gene data show CDR1 as SGHNT and CDR2 as YYREEE (reference sequence). The germline V and J ends were trimmed by 2 bases and 2 bases, with 11 bases remaining between them. The CDR3 runs 15 residues.

Sequenced material: peripheral blood. This chain uses TRBV5-4 with TRBJ2-1; D is possibly TRBD2 (6 bases). The origin of this receptor is a human donor in a cohort sampled during active COVID-19. The CDR3 region is CASSFATGAYNEQFF. The CDR3 region has the DNA TGTGCCAGCAGCTTCGCAACGGGAGCCTACAATGAGCAGTTCTTC. The complete variable domain, with remaining parts taken from reference TRBV5-4 and TRBJ2-1, reads ETGVTQSPTHLIKTRGQQVTLRCSSQSGHNTVSWYQQALGQGPQFIFQYYREEENGRGNFPPRFSGLQFPNYSSELNVNALELDDSALYLCASSFATGAYNEQFFGPGTRLTVL.